The present T cell receptor beta chain was sequenced within a study of CD8 T cells in ankylosing spondylitis. Whole-study findings and limits: Roughly eight highly homologous variants formed a TCR beta motif that appeared characteristic of ankylosing spondylitis blood. As for the disease-linked clones, they showed a CD8+ phenotype and occurred at relatively low frequencies in peripheral blood.

By quantitative 5'-RACE with molecular barcodes, the TCR beta libraries were made. TCRdb redid the calling of the 5' RACE reads with MiXCR, one entry per CDR3 protein. The data show about 540,000 distinct CDR3 sequences, about 12% seen once. The CDR3 sequence is 17 residues long. Germline CDR1 reads SGHRS; CDR2 reads YFSETQ. Unmatched junction bases numbered 14, after V lost 7 bases and J lost 4 bases. Comment on this clonotype: Its specificity is unknown.

The clonotype was recovered from a male donor with ankylosing spondylitis. The sample consisted of blood, either unsorted or a sorted T cell fraction (not recorded which). V gene TRBV5-1 combines with J gene TRBJ2-2; 9 nucleotides align to TRBD2. In DNA form, the CDR3 reads TGCGCCAGCGCTCGTGGGATAGCGGGAGCTGGCACCGGGGAGCTGTTTTTT. It encodes CASARGIAGAGTGELFF.